Listed here are 18 T cell receptor beta chains from one sample, sequenced in a study of T cells in Graves' hyperthyroidism and ophthalmopathy. Researchers took RNA transcripts and amplified the TCR beta CDR3 regions from them. Initially, a first-round RT-PCR of the TCR CDR3 employed the HTBI primer set. TCRdb fed the multiplex PCR reads into MiXCR, producing one record per CDR3 protein. The top ten clones hold about a third of a sample with nearly 250,000 distinct CDR3 sequences, around 26% of them seen once. Source material: blood. These receptors were taken from a woman aged 40 to 50 with Graves' ophthalmopathy.

V usage is TRBV6-1 and J usage is TRBJ2-3; D is possibly TRBD2 (6 bases). Per the germline V gene, CDR1 is MNHNS and CDR2 is SASEGT. The CDR3 runs to 11 residues. Trimming took 2 bases from V and 13 from J, leaving 10 bases between them. The CDR3 here is CASSEWGEKYF. For the CDR3, the DNA is TGTGCCAGCAGTGAATGGGGGGAGAAGTATTTT.

This clonotype came up many times. The chain employs TRBV28 and TRBJ2-7; D not resolved. This CDR3 spans 13 amino acids. Trimming stripped 6 bases from V and 4 bases from J, with 13 bases between. Germline V gene sequence: CDR1 MDHEN, CDR2 SYDVKM. In nucleotides, the CDR3 is TGTGCCAGCAGCTCACACAACCCATACGAGCAGTACTTC. This gives the protein CASSSHNPYEQYF.

This clonotype was seen a single time. The V and J genes are TRBV6-1 and TRBJ2-7; a possible D gene is TRBD2 (6 bases). The germline V gene encodes CDR1 MNHNS and CDR2 SASEGT. This CDR3 region has 15 residues. The V gene lost 6 bases and the J gene lost 3 bases, with 18 bases spanning the gap. The CDR3 region is CASSVPGVPIYEQYF. The CDR3 DNA reads as TGTGCCAGCAGCGTACCGGGGGTTCCAATCTACGAGCAGTACTTC.

This clonotype has a single count. The chain joins TRBV5-1 to TRBJ2-7; D remains ambiguous. Trimming pared 4 bases from V and 3 bases from J, leaving 14 bases between. The V gene's germline CDR1 is SGHRS and CDR2 YFSETQ. The CDR3 length is 14 residues. CDR3: CASSVSLSGYEQYF. For the CDR3, the DNA is TGCGCCAGCAGCGTAAGTCTCTCCGGCTACGAGCAGTACTTC.

This clonotype occurred many times. This sequence joins TRBV27 and TRBJ2-7; D possibly corresponds to TRBD2 (6 bases). The CDR3 has 14 amino acids. In germline, CDR1 is MNHEY, CDR2 SMNVEV (reference sequence). V lost 6 bases and J 7 bases, leaving 19 bases between the germline ends. This chain's CDR3 is CASRLGTGQREQYF. CDR3 DNA sequence: TGTGCCAGCAGATTAGGGACTGGCCAACGTGAGCAGTACTTC.

This clonotype came up many times. J is TRBJ2-7 and V is TRBV18, with D perhaps TRBD1 or TRBD2 (6 bases each). V was trimmed by 3 bases and J by 6 bases, leaving 18 bases between them. The CDR3 covers 15 residues. Looked up from germline, CDR1 is KGHSH and CDR2 is LQKENI. DNA of the CDR3: TGTGCCAGCTCACCTGGCATCCGGGGGCTTAGCGAGCAGTACTTC. Translating it yields CASSPGIRGLSEQYF.

CDR3 DNA: TGTGCTAGTGGCCGAGGGACGCACGAGCAGTACTTC. Translation gives CASGRGTHEQYF. The chain employs TRBV12-5 and TRBJ2-7; the D gene could be TRBD1 or TRBD2 (5 bases each). The length of the CDR3 is 12 residues. Germline values: CDR1 LGHNT, CDR2 FRNRAP. Between the trimmed V and J ends, which lost 6 bases and 5 bases, there was a span of 11 bases.

This clonotype occurred once. A much bigger clone sits one base away, suggesting this may be a read error. This chain links TRBV2 with TRBJ1-6; D is unresolved. The CDR3 length is 15 residues. CDR1 and CDR2 (germline): SNHLY, FYNNEI. The CDR3: CASSPGSSYNSPLYF. CDR3 bases: TGTGCCAGCAGCCCGGGGAGCTCCTATAATTCACCCCTCTACTTT. The variable domain in full, with the rest retrieved from reference TRBV2 and TRBJ1-6, is EPEVTQTPSHQVTQMGQEVILRCVPISNHLYFYWYRQILGQKVEFLVSFYNNEISEKSEIFDDQFSVERPDGSNFTLKIRSTKLEDSAMYFCASSPGSSYNSPLYFGNGTRLTVT.

This clonotype was picked up many times. The chain employs TRBV7-2 and TRBJ2-7, with D unresolved. Trimming stripped 1 base from V and 4 bases from J, with 14 bases between. Germline V gene data show CDR1 as SGHTA and CDR2 as FQGNSA. This CDR3 comprises 15 residues. As DNA, the CDR3 is TGTGCCAGCAGCTTAGGGCTTGGCCTCCAATACGAGCAGTACTTC. Protein product: CASSLGLGLQYEQYF.

V usage is TRBV19 and J usage is TRBJ1-5; perhaps TRBD1 as D (6 bases). Trimming left V 5 bases short and J 1 base short, with 18 bases between. Germline lookup yields CDR1 LNHDA and CDR2 SQIVND (reference sequence). CDR3 length: 17 amino acids. CDR3: CASSSTGKTGSNQPQHF. As DNA, the CDR3 is TGTGCCAGTAGTTCGACGGGGAAGACAGGAAGCAATCAGCCCCAGCATTTT.

V gene TRBV24-1 combines with J gene TRBJ1-3, with 9 bases identical to TRBD1. CDR3 size: 16 residues. With 2 bases clipped from V and 2 bases from J, the junction kept 3 bases outside the gene matches. CDR1 and CDR2 (germline): KGHDR, SFDVKD. The CDR3 DNA follows: TGTGCCACCAGTGATTCCGGGACAGGGCCTGGAAACACCATATATTTT. It codes for CATSDSGTGPGNTIYF.

In this sample, this clonotype turned up many times. The rearrangement links TRBV5-1 to TRBJ1-1; D remains ambiguous. CDR3 size: 15 residues. Germline V gene sequence: CDR1 SGHRS, CDR2 YFSETQ. The V end lost 1 base, the J end lost 1 base, and 11 bases lay between the germline ends. The CDR3 region is CASSLFPAKNTEAFF. Written as DNA, the CDR3 is TGCGCCAGCAGCTTGTTTCCGGCAAAGAACACTGAAGCTTTCTTT. The whole variable domain, filled in from reference TRBV5-1 and TRBJ1-1, reads KAGVTQTPRYLIKTRGQQVTLSCSPISGHRSVSWYQQTPGQGLQFLFEYFSETQRNKGNFPGRFSGRQFSNSRSEMNVSTLELGDSALYLCASSLFPAKNTEAFFGQGTRLTVV.

Notes on this clonotype: Mismatch with germline at one junction end may stem from a read error. The chain employs TRBV30 and TRBJ2-2, with TRBD2 as a possible D gene (5 bases). The CDR3 extends over 13 amino acids. Germline CDR1 and CDR2: GTSNPN and SVGIG (reference sequence). CDR3 DNA sequence: TGTGCCGGAAGGGATATTAACACCGGGGAGCCGTTTTTT. As protein: CAGRDINTGEPFF.

This clonotype was seen at least ten times. V usage is TRBV19 and J usage is TRBJ2-7; D might be TRBD2 (6 bases). The V gene lost 3 bases and the J gene lost 5 bases, with 11 bases spanning the gap. Germline assignment: CDR1 LNHDA and CDR2 SQIVND (reference sequence). This CDR3 contains 13 residues. The CDR3 loop is CASSIGGGNEQYF. The CDR3 nucleotides are TGTGCCAGTAGTATCGGGGGAGGCAACGAGCAGTACTTC.

This clonotype appeared many times. This rearrangement joins TRBV20-1 to TRBJ1-3; D is unclear. Trimming left V 4 bases short and J 3 bases short, with 7 bases between. This CDR3 contains 12 residues. Germline CDR1 DFQATT, CDR2 SNEGSKA (reference sequence). Here the CDR3 reads CSAKFFGNTIYF. CDR3 DNA: TGCAGTGCTAAGTTTTTTGGAAACACCATATATTTT.

This clonotype came up many times. The V call is TRBV20-1, the J call TRBJ2-5; D not resolved. Per the germline V gene, CDR1 is DFQATT and CDR2 is SNEGSKA (reference sequence). V lost 3 bases, J lost 1 base, and 12 bases lay in between. The CDR3 is 14 amino acids. The CDR3: CSASKTTRQETQYF. The CDR3 DNA follows: TGCAGTGCTAGTAAAACTACACGCCAAGAGACCCAGTACTTC.

This clonotype was counted ten times or more. The chain employs TRBV10-3 and TRBJ1-1, with TRBD1 as a possible D gene (6 bases). The V gene's germline CDR1 is ENHRY and CDR2 SYGVKD. The CDR3 covers 14 residues. V lost 6 bases and J 4 bases, leaving 15 bases between the germline ends. The CDR3 DNA reads TGTGCCATCAGAGAGACAGGAGAGGCCACTGAAGCTTTCTTT. Amino acids: CAIRETGEATEAFF.

In this sample, this clonotype turned up many times. The chain joins TRBV28 to TRBJ2-2; TRBD1 or TRBD2 may be the D gene (6 bases each). CDR3 length: 12 residues. CDR1 is MDHEN, CDR2 SYDVKM, per germline. Trimming took off 8 bases at V and 7 bases at J, with 11 bases between the two ends. CDR3 sequence: CASVGGDGELFF. DNA for the CDR3: TGTGCCAGCGTCGGGGGCGACGGGGAGCTGTTTTTT.